The 15 T cell receptor beta chains listed next were all sequenced from one sample in a study of regulatory T cells in long-lasting Graves disease. Sample time point: newly diagnosed GD, antithyroid drugs for less than 3 months. The authors made the TCR library using RNA they extracted from PBMCs. Libraries of TCR beta came from iRepertoire HTBI primers plus Arm-PCR of CDR3 regions. TCRdb passed the multiplex PCR reads through MiXCR, listing each CDR3 protein once. This sample has under 300,000 distinct CDR3 sequences, with approximately 16% found just once. The material sequenced was peripheral blood mononuclear cells (PBMCs), taken at new diagnosis, from a patient treated with antithyroid drugs. The source of these receptors is a female donor with Graves disease.

This clonotype occurred many times. The chain recombines TRBV20-1 with TRBJ2-1, with 14 bases that match TRBD2. V shed 6 bases, J shed 8 bases, and the junction held 12 bases outside the gene matches. CDR3 size: 16 residues. Per the germline V gene, CDR1 is DFQATT and CDR2 is SNEGSKA (reference sequence). The chain's CDR3 is CSASGTSGGPPDEQFF. As DNA, the CDR3 is TGCAGTGCCAGCGGGACTAGCGGGGGCCCTCCAGATGAGCAGTTCTTC.

This clonotype occurred many times. V usage is TRBV11-2 and J usage is TRBJ2-2; TRBD2 aligns across 11 bases. The CDR3 contains 15 residues. Germline V gene data show CDR1 as SGHAT and CDR2 as FQNNGV. The junction had 4 bases not matched to a gene; V was cut back by 5 bases and J by 5 bases. The chain's CDR3 is CASSGRTSGTGELFF. The CDR3 DNA follows: TGTGCCAGCAGCGGACGGACTAGCGGGACCGGGGAGCTGTTTTTT.

The V call is TRBV7-3, the J call TRBJ2-1, with D perhaps matching TRBD2 (6 bases). This CDR3 comprises 14 residues. Trimming cost V 4 bases and J 6 bases, with 13 bases left between them. From germline, CDR1 is SGHTA and CDR2 FQGTGA. The CDR3 DNA reads as TGTGCCAGCAGCTACGGGACTGGTAGCAATGAGCAGTTCTTC. This encodes CASSYGTGSNEQFF.

As to this clonotype: A much more abundant neighbour one base away suggests this may be a read error. The V gene is TRBV14, the J gene TRBJ2-1; D possibly uses TRBD1 or TRBD2 (5 bases each). V dropped 5 bases and J dropped 13 bases, with 18 bases sitting between them. Per the germline V gene, CDR1 is SGHDN and CDR2 is FVKESK. CDR3 length equals 13 residues. CDR3 residues: CASSWDARGTQFF. CDR3 bases: TGTGCCAGCAGCTGGGACGCACGAGGGACCCAGTTCTTC.

This clonotype showed up many times. The chain links TRBV24-1 to TRBJ2-2, with 10 bases lining up with TRBD1. The ends lost 4 bases at V and 6 bases at J; junction bases unmatched: 13. The CDR3 totals 18 residues. Germline lookup yields CDR1 KGHDR and CDR2 SFDVKD. The CDR3 region has the DNA TGTGCCACCAGTGACCCCTCGACAGGGGGCGCGTATTCCGGGGAGCTGTTTTTT. Its protein is CATSDPSTGGAYSGELFF.

As for this clonotype: A read error is likely here: a far larger clone is one base away. The chain uses TRBV6-6 and TRBJ2-2; 8 bases are a match to TRBD2. The CDR3 extends over 17 amino acids. The junction had 4 bases not matched to a gene; V was cut back by 0 bases and J by 1 base. The V gene's germline CDR1 is MNHNY and CDR2 SVGAGI (reference sequence). In DNA, the CDR3 is TGTGCCAGCAGTTACTCGGAGCTAGCGGGGAACACCGGGGAGCTGTTTTTT. It encodes CASSYSELAGNTGELFF.

The sample holds many counts of this clonotype. The chain has TRBV6-2 or TRBV6-3 and TRBJ1-2; perhaps TRBD1 as D (5 bases). Trimming cost V 0 bases and J 0 bases, with 20 bases left between them. The CDR3 sequence is 19 residues long. CDR1 and CDR2 (germline): MNHEY, SVGEGT. Here the CDR3 DNA reads TGTGCCAGCAGTTACTCGAGGCTGGACAATAGGGGCGCTAACTATGGCTACACCTTC. It specifies CASSYSRLDNRGANYGYTF.

This clonotype was picked up many times. The germline gene is not matched at one end of the junction; a read error may be the cause. The chain recombines TRBV7-2 with TRBJ2-1, with TRBD2 matching 8 bases. Germline CDR1 and CDR2: SGHTA and FQGNSA. There are 14 residues in the CDR3. CDR3 loop: CSSKGLALGNEQFF. The CDR3 nucleotides read TGTTCCAGCAAAGGACTAGCCCTTGGTAATGAGCAGTTCTTC.

This chain uses TRBV11-2 with TRBJ2-7, with a possible D match to TRBD2 (6 bases). The CDR3 consists of 14 residues. CDR1 and CDR2 (germline): SGHAT, FQNNGV. The V end was cut by 4 bases, the J end by 2 bases, with 12 bases between. The CDR3 region is CASSSSRGTYEQYF. The DNA for the CDR3 is TGTGCCAGCAGCTCCTCACGGGGGACCTACGAGCAGTACTTC.

The genes are TRBV28 and TRBJ1-1; TRBD1 might be the D (5 bases). Per germline, CDR1 MDHEN and CDR2 SYDVKM. The V end lost 3 bases, the J end lost 5 bases, and 13 bases lay between the germline ends. The CDR3 runs to 14 residues. DNA for the CDR3: TGTGCCAGCAGTTTGTCAGGGATAAGAACTGAAGCTTTCTTT. Translating gives CASSLSGIRTEAFF.

The chain couples TRBV5-4 to TRBJ1-6, with D uncertain. Germline values: CDR1 SGHNT, CDR2 YYREEE (reference sequence). This CDR3 is 13 amino acids long. The ends were cut back, 3 bases at V and 8 bases at J, with 9 bases in the middle. CDR3 region: CASSSGWDSPLHF. Written as DNA, the CDR3 is TGTGCCAGCAGCTCCGGTTGGGATTCACCCCTCCACTTT. Based on the CDR3 plus reference TRBV5-4 and TRBJ1-6, the full variable domain is ETGVTQSPTHLIKTRGQQVTLRCSSQSGHNTVSWYQQALGQGPQFIFQYYREEENGRGNFPPRFSGLQFPNYSSELNVNALELDDSALYLCASSSGWDSPLHFGNGTRLTVT.

This clonotype appeared many times. This chain connects TRBV24-1 to TRBJ2-2; D possibly corresponds to TRBD1 (6 bases). CDR1 KGHDR and CDR2 SFDVKD come from the germline V gene. This CDR3 is built from 17 residues. V shed 0 bases and J shed 4 bases, with 14 bases lying between them. The CDR3 DNA reads TGTGCCACCAGTGATTTGTCAGGGGCCGGTAGCACCGGGGAGCTGTTTTTT. Protein sequence: CATSDLSGAGSTGELFF.

This clonotype was seen a few times. This rearrangement joins TRBV13 to TRBJ2-7, with 9 positions matching TRBD1. J gave up 7 bases and V 0 bases, and 7 bases lay outside the gene matches. This CDR3 contains 15 residues. Looked up from germline, CDR1 is PRHDT and CDR2 is FYEKMQ (reference sequence). In DNA form, the CDR3 reads TGTGCCAGCAGCTTAGGGCCGGACAGGGGCAGAGAGCAGTACTTC. It yields the protein CASSLGPDRGREQYF.

This clonotype has at least ten counts. One end of the junction does not line up with germline, which may come from a read error. This chain connects TRBV28 to TRBJ2-7; D is ambiguous. The CDR3 consists of 12 residues. In germline, CDR1 is MDHEN, CDR2 SYDVKM. CDR3 DNA sequence: TGTGCCAGCACTTTAGGCTCCTACGAGCAGTACTTC. Protein: CASTLGSYEQYF.

The sample holds many counts of this clonotype. This chain uses TRBV7-9 with TRBJ1-2; 8 bases are shared with TRBD1. The J segment lost 4 bases and the V segment lost 5 bases, leaving 9 bases of the junction unmatched. Germline V gene sequence: CDR1 SEHNR, CDR2 FQNEAQ (reference sequence). This CDR3 is built from 15 residues. The DNA for the CDR3 is TGTGCCAGCAGCCCTCAGGGGGCTTTGATCTATGGCTACACCTTC. Translated, it gives CASSPQGALIYGYTF.